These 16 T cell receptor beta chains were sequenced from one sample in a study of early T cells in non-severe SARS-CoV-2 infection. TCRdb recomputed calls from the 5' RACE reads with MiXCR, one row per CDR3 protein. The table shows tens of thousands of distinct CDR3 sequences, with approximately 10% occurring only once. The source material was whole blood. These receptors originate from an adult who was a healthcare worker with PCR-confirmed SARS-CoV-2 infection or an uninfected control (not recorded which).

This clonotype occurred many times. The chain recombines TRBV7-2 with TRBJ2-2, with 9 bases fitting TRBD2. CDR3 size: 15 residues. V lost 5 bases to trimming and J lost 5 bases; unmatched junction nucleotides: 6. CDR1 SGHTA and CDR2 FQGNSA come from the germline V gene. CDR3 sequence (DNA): TGTGCCAGCAGCAGCGCTAGCGGGGAGACCGGGGAGCTGTTTTTT. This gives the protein CASSSASGETGELFF.

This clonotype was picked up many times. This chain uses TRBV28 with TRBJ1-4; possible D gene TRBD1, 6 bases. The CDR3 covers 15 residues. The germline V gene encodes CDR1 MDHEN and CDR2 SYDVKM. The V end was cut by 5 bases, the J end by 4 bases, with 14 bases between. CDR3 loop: CASSPPDRLNEKLFF. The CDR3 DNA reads TGTGCCAGCAGTCCTCCGGACAGACTTAATGAAAAACTGTTTTTT.

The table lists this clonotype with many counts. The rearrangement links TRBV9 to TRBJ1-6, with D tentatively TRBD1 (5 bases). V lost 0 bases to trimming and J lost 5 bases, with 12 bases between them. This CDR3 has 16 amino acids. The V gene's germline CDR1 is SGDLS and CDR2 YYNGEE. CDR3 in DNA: TGTGCCAGCAGCGTAGATCCTGGGGGTGATAATTCACCCCTCCACTTT. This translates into CASSVDPGGDNSPLHF.

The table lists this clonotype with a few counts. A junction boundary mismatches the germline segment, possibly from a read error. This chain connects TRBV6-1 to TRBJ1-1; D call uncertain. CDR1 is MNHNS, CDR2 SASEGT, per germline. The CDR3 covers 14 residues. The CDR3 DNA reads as TGTGCCAGCACTGAAGCCCTTATGAACACTGAAGCTTTCTTT. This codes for CASTEALMNTEAFF.

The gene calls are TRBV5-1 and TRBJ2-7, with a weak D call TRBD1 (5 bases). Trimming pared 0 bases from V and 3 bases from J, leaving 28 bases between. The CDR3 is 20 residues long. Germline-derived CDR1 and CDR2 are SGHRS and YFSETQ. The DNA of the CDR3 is TGCGCCAGCAGCTTGGGGTTAGGGGCCCTCTCCCACTTGCTGTACTACGAGCAGTACTTC. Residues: CASSLGLGALSHLLYYEQYF.

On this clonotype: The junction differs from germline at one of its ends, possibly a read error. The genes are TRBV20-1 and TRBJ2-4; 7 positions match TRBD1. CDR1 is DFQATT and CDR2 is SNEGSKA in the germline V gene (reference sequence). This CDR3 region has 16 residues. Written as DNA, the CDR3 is TGCAGTGCTGGAGAACAGGGGAGAACAGCCAAAAACATTCAGTACTTC. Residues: CSAGEQGRTAKNIQYF.

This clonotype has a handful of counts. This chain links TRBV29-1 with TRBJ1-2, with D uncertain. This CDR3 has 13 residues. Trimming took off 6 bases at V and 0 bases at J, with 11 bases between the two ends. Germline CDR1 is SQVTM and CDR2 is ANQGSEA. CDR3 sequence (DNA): TGCAGCGTACAAGGCTTGGCTAACTATGGCTACACCTTC. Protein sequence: CSVQGLANYGYTF.

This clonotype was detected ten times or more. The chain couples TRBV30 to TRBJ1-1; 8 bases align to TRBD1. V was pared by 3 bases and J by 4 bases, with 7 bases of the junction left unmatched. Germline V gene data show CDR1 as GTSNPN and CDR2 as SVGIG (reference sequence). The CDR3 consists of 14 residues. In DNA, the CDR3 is TGTGCCTGGAGCGCAGGGGGCTTGGGCACTGAAGCTTTCTTT. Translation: CAWSAGGLGTEAFF.

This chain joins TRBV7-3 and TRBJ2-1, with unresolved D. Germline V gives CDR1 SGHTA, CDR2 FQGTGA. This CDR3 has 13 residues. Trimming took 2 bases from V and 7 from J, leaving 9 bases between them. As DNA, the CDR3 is TGTGCCAGCAGCTTATTTTCTGAAAATGAGCAGTTCTTC. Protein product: CASSLFSENEQFF.

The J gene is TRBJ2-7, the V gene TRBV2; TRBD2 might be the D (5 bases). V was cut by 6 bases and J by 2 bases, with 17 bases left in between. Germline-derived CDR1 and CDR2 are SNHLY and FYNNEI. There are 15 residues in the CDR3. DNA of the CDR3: TGTGCCAGCAGGGACCCACTAGGGCCTACCTACGAGCAGTACTTC. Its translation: CASRDPLGPTYEQYF. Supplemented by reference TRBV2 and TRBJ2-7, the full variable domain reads EPEVTQTPSHQVTQMGQEVILRCVPISNHLYFYWYRQILGQKVEFLVSFYNNEISEKSEIFDDQFSVERPDGSNFTLKIRSTKLEDSAMYFCASRDPLGPTYEQYFGPGTRLTVT.

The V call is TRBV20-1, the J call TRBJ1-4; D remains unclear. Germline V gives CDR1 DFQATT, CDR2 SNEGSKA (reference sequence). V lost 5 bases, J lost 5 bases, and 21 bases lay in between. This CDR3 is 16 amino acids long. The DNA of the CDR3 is TGCAGTGCTCTCCTCCCTTTTGACATCGAAAATGAAAAACTGTTTTTT. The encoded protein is CSALLPFDIENEKLFF.

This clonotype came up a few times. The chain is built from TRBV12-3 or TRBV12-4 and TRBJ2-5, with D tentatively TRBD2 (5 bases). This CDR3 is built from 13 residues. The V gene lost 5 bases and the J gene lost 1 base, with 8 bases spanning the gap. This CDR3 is CASSTSFQETQYF. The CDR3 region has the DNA TGTGCCAGCAGTACTAGTTTCCAAGAGACCCAGTACTTC.

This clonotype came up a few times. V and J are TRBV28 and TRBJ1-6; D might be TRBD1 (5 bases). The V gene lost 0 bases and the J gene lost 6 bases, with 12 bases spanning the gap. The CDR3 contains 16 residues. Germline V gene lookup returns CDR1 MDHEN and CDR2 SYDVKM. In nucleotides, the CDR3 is TGTGCCAGCAGTTTATGCCTACAGGCCCTTAATTCACCCCTCCACTTT. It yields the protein CASSLCLQALNSPLHF. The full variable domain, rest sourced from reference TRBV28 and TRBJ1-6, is DVKVTQSSRYLVKRTGEKVFLECVQDMDHENMFWYRQDPGLGLRLIYFSYDVKMKEKGDIPEGYSVSREKKERFSLILESASTNQTSMYLCASSLCLQALNSPLHFGNGTRLTVT.

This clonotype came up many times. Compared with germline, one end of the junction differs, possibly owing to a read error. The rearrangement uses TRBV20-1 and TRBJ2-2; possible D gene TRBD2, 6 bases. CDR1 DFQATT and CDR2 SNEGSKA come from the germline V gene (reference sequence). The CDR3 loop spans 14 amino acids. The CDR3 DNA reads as TGCAGTGCGAGAGGCCTAGCGCACACCGGGGAGCTGTTTTTT. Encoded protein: CSARGLAHTGELFF.

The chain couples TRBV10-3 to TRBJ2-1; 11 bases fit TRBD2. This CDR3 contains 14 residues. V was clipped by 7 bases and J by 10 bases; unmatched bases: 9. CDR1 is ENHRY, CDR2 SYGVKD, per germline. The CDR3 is CAIIAGGLDGEQFF. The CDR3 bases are TGTGCCATCATAGCGGGAGGGCTCGATGGGGAGCAGTTCTTC.

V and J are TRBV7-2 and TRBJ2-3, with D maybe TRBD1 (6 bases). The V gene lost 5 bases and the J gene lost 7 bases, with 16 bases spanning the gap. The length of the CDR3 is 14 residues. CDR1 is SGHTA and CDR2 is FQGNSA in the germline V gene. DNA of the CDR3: TGTGCCAGCAGCCCCCATCTCCAGGGGTATACGCAGTATTTT. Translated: CASSPHLQGYTQYF. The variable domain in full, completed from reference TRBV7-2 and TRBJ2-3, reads GAGVSQSPSNKVTEKGKDVELRCDPISGHTALYWYRQSLGQGLEFLIYFQGNSAPDKSGLPSDRFSAERTGGSVSTLTIQRTQQEDSAVYLCASSPHLQGYTQYFGPGTRLTVL.